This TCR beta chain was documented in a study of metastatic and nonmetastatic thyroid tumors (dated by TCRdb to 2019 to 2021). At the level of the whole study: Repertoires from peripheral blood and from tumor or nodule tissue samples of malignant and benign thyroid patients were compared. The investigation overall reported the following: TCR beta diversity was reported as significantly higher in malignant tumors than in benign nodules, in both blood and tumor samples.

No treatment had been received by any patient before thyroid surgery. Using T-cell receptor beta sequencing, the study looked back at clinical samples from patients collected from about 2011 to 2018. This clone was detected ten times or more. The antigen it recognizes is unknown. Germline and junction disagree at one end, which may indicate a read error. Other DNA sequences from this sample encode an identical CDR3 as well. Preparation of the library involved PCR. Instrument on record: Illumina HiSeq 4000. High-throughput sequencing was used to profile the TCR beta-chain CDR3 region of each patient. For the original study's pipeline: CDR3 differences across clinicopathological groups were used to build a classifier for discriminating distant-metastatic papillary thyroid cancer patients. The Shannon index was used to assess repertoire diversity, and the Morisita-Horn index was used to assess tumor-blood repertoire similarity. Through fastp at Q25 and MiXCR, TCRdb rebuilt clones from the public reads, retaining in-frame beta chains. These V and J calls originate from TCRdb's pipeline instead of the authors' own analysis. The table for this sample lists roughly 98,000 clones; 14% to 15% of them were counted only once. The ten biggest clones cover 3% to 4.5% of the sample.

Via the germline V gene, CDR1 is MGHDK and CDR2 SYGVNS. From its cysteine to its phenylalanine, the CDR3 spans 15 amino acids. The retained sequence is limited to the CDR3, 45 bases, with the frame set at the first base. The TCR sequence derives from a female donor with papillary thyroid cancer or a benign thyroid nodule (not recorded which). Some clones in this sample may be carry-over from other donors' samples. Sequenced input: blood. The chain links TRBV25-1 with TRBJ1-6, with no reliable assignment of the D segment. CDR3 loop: CASSEGSSYNSPLHF. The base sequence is TGCGCCAGCAGTGAAGGGAGCTCCTATAATTCACCCCTCCACTTT. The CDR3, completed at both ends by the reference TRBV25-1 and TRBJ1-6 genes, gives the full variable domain EADIYQTPRYLVIGTGKKITLECSQTMGHDKMYWYQQDPGMELHLIHYSYGVNSTEKGDLSSESTVSRIRTEHFPLTLESARPSHTSQYLCASSEGSSYNSPLHFGNGTRLTVT.